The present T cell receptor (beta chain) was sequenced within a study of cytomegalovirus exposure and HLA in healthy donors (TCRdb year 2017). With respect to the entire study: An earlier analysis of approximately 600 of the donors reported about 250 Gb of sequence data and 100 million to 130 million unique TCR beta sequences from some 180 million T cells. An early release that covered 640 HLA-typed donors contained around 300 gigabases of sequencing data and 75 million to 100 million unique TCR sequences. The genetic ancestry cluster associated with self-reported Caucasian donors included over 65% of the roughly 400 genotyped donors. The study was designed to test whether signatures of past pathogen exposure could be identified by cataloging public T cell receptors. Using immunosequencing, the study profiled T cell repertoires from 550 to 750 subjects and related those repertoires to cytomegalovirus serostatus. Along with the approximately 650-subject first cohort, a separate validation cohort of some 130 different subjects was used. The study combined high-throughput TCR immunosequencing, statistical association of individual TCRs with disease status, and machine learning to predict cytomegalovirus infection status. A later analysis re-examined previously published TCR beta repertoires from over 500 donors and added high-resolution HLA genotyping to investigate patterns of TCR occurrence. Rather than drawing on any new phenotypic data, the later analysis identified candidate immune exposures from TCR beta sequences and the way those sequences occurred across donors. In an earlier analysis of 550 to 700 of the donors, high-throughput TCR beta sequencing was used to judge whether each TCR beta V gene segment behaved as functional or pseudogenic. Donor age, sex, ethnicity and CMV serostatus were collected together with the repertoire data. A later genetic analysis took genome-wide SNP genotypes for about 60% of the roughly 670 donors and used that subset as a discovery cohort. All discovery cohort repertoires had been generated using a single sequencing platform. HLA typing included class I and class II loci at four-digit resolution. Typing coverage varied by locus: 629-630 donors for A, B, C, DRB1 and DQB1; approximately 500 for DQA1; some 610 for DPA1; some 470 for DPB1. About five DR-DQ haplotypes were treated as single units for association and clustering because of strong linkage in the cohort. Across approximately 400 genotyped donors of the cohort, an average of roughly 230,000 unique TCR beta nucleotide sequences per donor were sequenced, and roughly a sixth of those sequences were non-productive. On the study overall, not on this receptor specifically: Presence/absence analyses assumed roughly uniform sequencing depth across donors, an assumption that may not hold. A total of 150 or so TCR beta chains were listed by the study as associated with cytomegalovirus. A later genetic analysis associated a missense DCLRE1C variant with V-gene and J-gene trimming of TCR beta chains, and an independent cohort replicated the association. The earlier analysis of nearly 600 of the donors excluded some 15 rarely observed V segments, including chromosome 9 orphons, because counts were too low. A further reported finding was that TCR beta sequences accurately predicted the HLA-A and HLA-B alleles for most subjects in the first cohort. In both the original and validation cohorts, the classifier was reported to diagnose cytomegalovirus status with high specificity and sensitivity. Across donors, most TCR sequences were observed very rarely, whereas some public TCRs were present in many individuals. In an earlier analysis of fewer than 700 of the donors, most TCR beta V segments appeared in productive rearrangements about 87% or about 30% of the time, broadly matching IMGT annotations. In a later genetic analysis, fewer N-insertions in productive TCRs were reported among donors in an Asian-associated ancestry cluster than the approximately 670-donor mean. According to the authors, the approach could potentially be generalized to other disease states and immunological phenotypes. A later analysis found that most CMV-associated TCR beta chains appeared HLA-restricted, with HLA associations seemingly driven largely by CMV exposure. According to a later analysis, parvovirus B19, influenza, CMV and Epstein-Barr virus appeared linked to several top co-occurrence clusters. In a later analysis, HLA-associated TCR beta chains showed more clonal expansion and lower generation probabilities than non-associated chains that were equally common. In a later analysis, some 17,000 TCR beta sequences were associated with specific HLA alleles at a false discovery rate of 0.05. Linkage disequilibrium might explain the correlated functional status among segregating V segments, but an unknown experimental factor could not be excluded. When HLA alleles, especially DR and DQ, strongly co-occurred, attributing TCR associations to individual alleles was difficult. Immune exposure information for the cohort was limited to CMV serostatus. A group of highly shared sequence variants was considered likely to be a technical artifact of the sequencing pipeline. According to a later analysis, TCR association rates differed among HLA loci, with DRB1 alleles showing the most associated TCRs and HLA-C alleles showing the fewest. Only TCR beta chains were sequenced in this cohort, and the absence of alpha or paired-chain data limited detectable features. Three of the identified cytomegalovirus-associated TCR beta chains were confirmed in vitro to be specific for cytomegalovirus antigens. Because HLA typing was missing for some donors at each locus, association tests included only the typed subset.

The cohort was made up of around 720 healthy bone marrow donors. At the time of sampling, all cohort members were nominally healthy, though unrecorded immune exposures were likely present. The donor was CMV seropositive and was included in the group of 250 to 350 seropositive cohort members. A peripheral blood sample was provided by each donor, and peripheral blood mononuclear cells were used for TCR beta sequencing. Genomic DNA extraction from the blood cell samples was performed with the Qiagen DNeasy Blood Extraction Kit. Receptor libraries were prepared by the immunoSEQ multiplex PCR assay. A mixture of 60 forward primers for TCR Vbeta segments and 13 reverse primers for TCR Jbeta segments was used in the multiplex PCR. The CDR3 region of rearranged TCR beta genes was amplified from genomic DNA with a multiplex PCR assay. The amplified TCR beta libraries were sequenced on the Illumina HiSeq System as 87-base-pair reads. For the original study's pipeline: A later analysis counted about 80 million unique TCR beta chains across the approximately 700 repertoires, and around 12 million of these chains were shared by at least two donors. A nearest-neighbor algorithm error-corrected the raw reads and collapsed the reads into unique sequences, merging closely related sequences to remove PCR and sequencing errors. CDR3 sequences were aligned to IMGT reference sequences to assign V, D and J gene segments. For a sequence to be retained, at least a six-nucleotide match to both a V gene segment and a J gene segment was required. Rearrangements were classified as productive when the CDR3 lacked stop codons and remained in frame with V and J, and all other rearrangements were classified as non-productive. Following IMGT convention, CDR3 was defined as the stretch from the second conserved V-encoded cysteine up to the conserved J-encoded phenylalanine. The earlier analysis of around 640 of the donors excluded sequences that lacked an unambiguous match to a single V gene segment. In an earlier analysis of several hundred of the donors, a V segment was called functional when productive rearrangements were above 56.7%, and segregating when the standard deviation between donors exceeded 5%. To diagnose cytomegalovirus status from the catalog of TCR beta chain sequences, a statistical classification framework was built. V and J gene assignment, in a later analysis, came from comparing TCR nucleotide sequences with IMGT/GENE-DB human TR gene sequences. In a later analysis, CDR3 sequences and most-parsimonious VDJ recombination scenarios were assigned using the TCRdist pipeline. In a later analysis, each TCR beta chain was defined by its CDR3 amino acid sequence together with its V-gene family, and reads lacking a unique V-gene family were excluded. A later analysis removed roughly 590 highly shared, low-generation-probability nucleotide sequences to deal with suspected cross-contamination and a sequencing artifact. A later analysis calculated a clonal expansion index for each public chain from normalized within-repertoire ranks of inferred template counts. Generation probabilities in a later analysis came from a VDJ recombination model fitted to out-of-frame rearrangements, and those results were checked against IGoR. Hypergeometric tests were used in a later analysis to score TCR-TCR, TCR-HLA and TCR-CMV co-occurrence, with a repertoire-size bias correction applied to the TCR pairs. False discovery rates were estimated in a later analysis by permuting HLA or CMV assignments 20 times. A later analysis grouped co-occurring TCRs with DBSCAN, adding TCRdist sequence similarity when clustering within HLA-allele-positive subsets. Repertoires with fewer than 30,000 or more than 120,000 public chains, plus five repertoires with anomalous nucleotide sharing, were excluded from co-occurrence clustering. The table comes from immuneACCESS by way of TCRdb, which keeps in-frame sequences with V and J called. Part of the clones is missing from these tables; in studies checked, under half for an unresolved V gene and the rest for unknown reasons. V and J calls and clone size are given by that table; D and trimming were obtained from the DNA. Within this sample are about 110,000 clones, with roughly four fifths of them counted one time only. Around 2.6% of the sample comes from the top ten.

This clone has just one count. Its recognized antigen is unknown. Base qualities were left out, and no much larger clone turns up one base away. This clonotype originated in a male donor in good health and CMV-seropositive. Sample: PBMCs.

The DNA sequence is given as TGTGCTAGTGCCTTTGGGACAGGGGTTTGGGCGCCCCAGCATTTT. The translation is CASAFGTGVWAPQHF. The rearrangement combines TRBV12-5 with TRBJ1-5, with 10 junctional bases fitting TRBD1. From the cysteine through the phenylalanine, the CDR3 covers 15 amino acids. The sequence is cut down to CDR3 DNA, 45 bases in frame from base 1. CDR1 and CDR2 (LGHNT, FRNRAP) derive from the germline V gene. V and J are trimmed by 7 bases and 9 bases, and the gene matches miss 12 bases of the junction.